A single sample gave rise to the 31 T cell receptor beta chains below, sequenced in a study of blood T cell repertoires in COVID-19 (dated by TCRdb to about 2020). Libraries came from the immunoSEQ multiplex PCR assay. The table was pulled from immuneACCESS by TCRdb, which kept in-frame rearrangements only. Such tables lose some clones; where checked, under half of the loss comes from unresolved V genes, and the rest has no known cause. For this sample the table gives about 480,000 clones, of which 70% to 90% were detected only once. The ten largest clones represent about 2.1% of the sample. Source material: PBMCs or T cells enriched from blood (not recorded which). The source is a woman younger than 35 with acute COVID-19.

The rearrangement joins TRBV9 to TRBJ2-1; 9 nucleotides line up with TRBD2. In germline, CDR1 is SGDLS, CDR2 YYNGEE. This CDR3 is 14 amino acids long. V lost 3 bases, J lost 7 bases, and 5 bases stayed unmatched. The DNA of the CDR3 is TGTGCCAGCAGCGCTAGCGGGGCCTTTAATGAGCAGTTCTTC. Translation: CASSASGAFNEQFF.

This clone has more than one count but fewer than ten. V usage is TRBV7-2 and J usage is TRBJ1-6, with a weak D call TRBD1 (5 bases). The V end lost 2 bases, the J end lost 0 bases, and 5 bases lay between the germline ends. This CDR3 comprises 15 residues. Germline V gene data show CDR1 as SGHTA and CDR2 as FQGNSA. CDR3 nucleotides: TGTGCCAGCAGCTTACAGGGCTCCTATAATTCACCCCTCCACTTT. Translated, it gives CASSLQGSYNSPLHF.

This clone was seen once. V and J are TRBV24-1 and TRBJ1-4; tentatively, D is TRBD1 (6 bases). V lost 3 bases and J lost 1, with 14 bases in between. The CDR3 sequence is 17 residues long. CDR1 KGHDR and CDR2 SFDVKD come from the germline V gene. In nucleotides, the CDR3 is TGTGCCACCAGTGATCAGACAGGAGTGGGAACTAATGAAAAACTGTTTTTT. Protein product: CATSDQTGVGTNEKLFF.

This clone has only one observation. This chain links TRBV27 with TRBJ1-1, with D hard to call. The CDR3 loop spans 15 amino acids. V was pared by 2 bases and J by 3 bases, with 13 bases between. From germline, CDR1 is MNHEY and CDR2 SMNVEV (reference sequence). The CDR3 protein is CASSLSRNSYTEAFF. The CDR3 DNA reads as TGTGCCAGCAGTTTAAGCAGGAACTCCTACACTGAAGCTTTCTTT.

The chain uses TRBV7-2 and TRBJ1-1; tentatively, D is TRBD1 (5 bases). This CDR3 comprises 16 residues. Germline V gene data show CDR1 as SGHTA and CDR2 as FQGNSA. V lost 1 base and J lost 6, with 18 bases in between. CDR3 nucleotide sequence: TGTGCCAGCAGCTTAGGTGGGTCAGCCGGGGGAGCTGAAGCTTTCTTT. This translates into CASSLGGSAGGAEAFF.

V gene TRBV9 combines with J gene TRBJ1-3; D not certain. This CDR3 is 17 amino acids long. V lost 0 bases and J lost 0, with 13 bases in between. Germline V gene data show CDR1 as SGDLS and CDR2 as YYNGEE. The CDR3 sequence is CASSVVAGRFSGNTIYF. DNA for the CDR3: TGTGCCAGCAGCGTAGTCGCAGGTCGTTTCTCTGGAAACACCATATATTTT. Based on the CDR3 plus reference TRBV9 and TRBJ1-3, the full variable domain is DSGVTQTPKHLITATGQRVTLRCSPRSGDLSVYWYQQSLDQGLQFLIQYYNGEERAKGNILERFSAQQFPDLHSELNLSSLELGDSALYFCASSVVAGRFSGNTIYFGEGSWLTVV.

The V gene is TRBV7-9, the J gene TRBJ2-3, with 8 bases lining up with TRBD2. CDR1 is SEHNR, CDR2 FQNEAQ, per germline (reference sequence). V lost 6 bases, J lost 4 bases, and 12 bases stayed unmatched. The CDR3 loop spans 16 amino acids. The CDR3 DNA reads as TGTGCCAGCAGTTCAAACCCAGCGGGGGAGTCAGATACGCAGTATTTT. Its translation: CASSSNPAGESDTQYF.

This rearrangement joins TRBV9 to TRBJ2-1, with TRBD2 matching over 10 bases. From germline, CDR1 is SGDLS and CDR2 YYNGEE. V lost 1 base, J lost 9 bases, and 10 bases stayed unmatched. The CDR3 consists of 16 residues. CDR3 nucleotide sequence: TGTGCCAGCAGCGTACAACTAGCGGGACTCCGCAGTGAGCAGTTCTTC. Translated, it gives CASSVQLAGLRSEQFF.

The V call is TRBV5-4, the J call TRBJ1-4; tentatively, D is TRBD1 (5 bases). Germline lookup yields CDR1 SGHNT and CDR2 YYREEE (reference sequence). The CDR3 runs 12 residues. The V and J ends lost 0 bases and 10 bases respectively, with 7 bases between them. The CDR3, as DNA: TGTGCCAGCAGCTTGGGGGGGGGAAAACTGTTTTTT. As protein: CASSLGGGKLFF.

V is TRBV27 and J is TRBJ2-2; the match to TRBD1 covers 10 bases. Looked up from germline, CDR1 is MNHEY and CDR2 is SMNVEV (reference sequence). The CDR3 is made up of 17 amino acids. After removal of 4 bases from V and 6 bases from J, the junction contained 11 bases not matched to a gene. The CDR3 nucleotides are TGTGCCAGCAGTTCGATCCGGACAGGGGGATTTGCCGGGGAGCTGTTTTTT. Translating it yields CASSSIRTGGFAGELFF.

J is TRBJ2-2 and V is TRBV25-1; TRBD2 might be the D (5 bases). Germline V gene data show CDR1 as MGHDK and CDR2 as SYGVNS. The V gene lost 5 bases and the J gene lost 1 base, with 8 bases spanning the gap. The CDR3 extends over 14 amino acids. CDR3 coding DNA: TGTGCCAGCAGTCTCCGGGGGAACACCGGGGAGCTGTTTTTT. Its translation is CASSLRGNTGELFF.

The chain employs TRBV28 and TRBJ2-1, with TRBD1 identical over 8 bases. Germline loops: CDR1 MDHEN, CDR2 SYDVKM. The CDR3 has 15 amino acids. The V segment lost 2 bases and the J segment 10 bases; nucleotides outside the gene matches: 10. CDR3: CASSLNGQGLGEQFF. The CDR3 bases are TGTGCCAGCAGTTTAAACGGACAGGGTCTGGGAGAGCAGTTCTTC.

The chain combines TRBV5-4 with TRBJ1-1; 7 positions agree with TRBD1. V gave up 4 bases and J gave up 5 bases; unmatched junction bases: 5. From germline, CDR1 is SGHNT and CDR2 YYREEE (reference sequence). CDR3 size: 13 residues. CDR3 region: CASSVGQSTEAFF. The CDR3 coding sequence is TGTGCCAGCAGCGTGGGACAGTCAACTGAAGCTTTCTTT.

This chain connects TRBV9 to TRBJ2-1; D gene ambiguous. Deletions cut 3 bases from V and 9 bases from J, with 13 bases between. CDR3 length equals 13 residues. The V gene's germline CDR1 is SGDLS and CDR2 YYNGEE. The CDR3, as DNA: TGTGCCAGCAGCGCCGGGTGGCCCGGTGAGCAGTTCTTC. This encodes CASSAGWPGEQFF.

In DNA form, the CDR3 reads TGTGCCAGCAGTCTCGGCGGGACTAGTGACAATGAGCAGTTCTTC. Amino acid sequence: CASSLGGTSDNEQFF. The chain carries TRBV28 and TRBJ2-1; 8 nucleotides agree with TRBD2. There are 15 residues in the CDR3. The V gene end was trimmed by 5 bases and the J gene end by 5 bases; junction bases not matched to a gene: 8. Germline V gene sequence: CDR1 MDHEN, CDR2 SYDVKM.

This rearrangement joins TRBV28 to TRBJ1-2; 7 nucleotides match TRBD1. Germline V CDR1 and CDR2: MDHEN, SYDVKM. Trimming at V came to 7 bases and at J to 2 bases, leaving 7 bases not matched to a gene. The CDR3 spans 14 residues. CDR3 DNA: TGTGCCAGCAACCCCGGGACAGTAAACTATGGCTACACCTTC. It encodes CASNPGTVNYGYTF.

The chain carries TRBV2 and TRBJ2-7, with D perhaps matching TRBD1 (5 bases). Germline CDR1 SNHLY, CDR2 FYNNEI. V lost 4 bases and J lost 6, with 13 bases in between. CDR3 size: 13 residues. As DNA, the CDR3 is TGTGCCAGCAGTGCAGGGTATCTGGGCGAGCAGTACTTC. Amino acid sequence: CASSAGYLGEQYF.

This clone is a singleton in its sample. The chain uses TRBV19 and TRBJ1-2; tentative D call: TRBD1 (5 bases). Per the germline V gene, CDR1 is LNHDA and CDR2 is SQIVND (reference sequence). The V end was cut by 10 bases, the J end by 2 bases, with 17 bases between. The CDR3 length is 14 residues. The CDR3 is CATNSDTKNYGYTF. The DNA of the CDR3 is TGTGCCACTAATTCGGACACCAAAAACTATGGCTACACCTTC. Full variable domain (remainder filled in from reference TRBV19 and TRBJ1-2): DGGITQSPKYLFRKEGQNVTLSCEQNLNHDAMYWYRQDPGQGLRLIYYSQIVNDFQKGDIAEGYSVSREKKESFPLTVTSAQKNPTAFYLCATNSDTKNYGYTFGSGTRLTVV.

The rearrangement joins TRBV19 to TRBJ1-3; D perhaps matches TRBD1 (5 bases). With 7 bases removed from V and 5 bases from J, the gap between germline ends came to 15 bases. Germline CDR1 is LNHDA and CDR2 is SQIVND (reference sequence). This CDR3 has 14 residues. CDR3 sequence reads: CASKPDTGRNTIYF. The CDR3 DNA reads TGTGCCAGTAAGCCTGATACAGGACGAAACACCATATATTTT.

The CDR3 nucleotides are TGTGCCAGCAGCCAAGATCGATCAGGATTCTACGAGCAGTACTTC. Encoded protein: CASSQDRSGFYEQYF. The chain couples TRBV4-2 to TRBJ2-7; D remains unclear. V shed 0 bases and J shed 3 bases, with 12 bases lying between them. This CDR3 has 15 residues. Germline V gene lookup returns CDR1 LGHNA and CDR2 YNFKEQ.

This rearrangement joins TRBV4-1 to TRBJ2-3, with D tentatively TRBD1 (5 bases). V gave up 2 bases and J gave up 6 bases, with 12 bases separating them. Per the germline V gene, CDR1 is MGHRA and CDR2 is YSYEKL. This CDR3 comprises 14 residues. This CDR3 is CASSQSGRVDTQYF. In nucleotides, the CDR3 is TGCGCCAGCAGCCAATCCGGCAGGGTGGATACGCAGTATTTT.

The rearrangement joins TRBV4-1 to TRBJ1-2; D remains ambiguous. V lost 0 bases and J lost 12, with 8 bases in between. Germline V lookup: CDR1 MGHRA, CDR2 YSYEKL. This CDR3 has 11 amino acids. In DNA, the CDR3 is TGCGCCAGCAGCCAAGATTTCGTCCACACCTTC. Encoded protein: CASSQDFVHTF.

The chain links TRBV14 to TRBJ2-2; 7 bases align to TRBD2. The V and J ends lost 2 bases and 4 bases, in that order; junction bases with no gene match: 13. The CDR3 totals 18 residues. Germline V lookup: CDR1 SGHDN, CDR2 FVKESK. CDR3 nucleotides: TGTGCCAGCAGCCAACGTTCTCCGGCCGGGGGGATCACCGGGGAGCTGTTTTTT. Encoded protein: CASSQRSPAGGITGELFF.

The V and J genes are TRBV27 and TRBJ1-1; the D is unclear. The CDR3 covers 11 residues. Germline V gene lookup returns CDR1 MNHEY and CDR2 SMNVEV (reference sequence). Between the trimmed V and J ends, which lost 3 bases and 10 bases, there was a span of 9 bases. CDR3 in DNA: TGTGCCAGCAGTTTTTTAGGGAGAGCTTTCTTT. It codes for CASSFLGRAFF.

CDR3 residues: CASSHRSSLSEQYF. CDR3 nucleotides: TGTGCCAGCAGCCACCGGAGTAGTCTCTCCGAGCAGTACTTC. This chain uses TRBV3-1 (or the pseudogene TRBV3-2) with TRBJ2-7; D ambiguous. Germline V CDR1 and CDR2: LGHDT, YNNKEL (reference sequence). This CDR3 has 14 residues. Trimming took 3 bases from V and 6 from J, leaving 15 bases between them.

The chain is built from TRBV6-2 or TRBV6-3 and TRBJ1-6; D not resolved. The V end was cut by 3 bases, the J end by 8 bases, with 5 bases between. Germline V gene data show CDR1 as MNHEY and CDR2 as SVGEGT. The CDR3 extends over 12 amino acids. CDR3 coding DNA: TGTGCCAGCAGTTATAGAGATTCACCCCTCCACTTT. This gives the protein CASSYRDSPLHF.

V is TRBV4-1 and J is TRBJ2-1; 13 bases map to TRBD2. The CDR3 length is 17 residues. CDR1 and CDR2 (germline): MGHRA, YSYEKL. Trimming at V came to 4 bases and at J to 5 bases, leaving 8 bases not matched to a gene. The CDR3 loop is CASSRELAGGLDNEQFF. CDR3 nucleotides: TGCGCCAGCAGCCGAGAACTAGCGGGGGGGCTGGACAATGAGCAGTTCTTC.

The rearrangement links TRBV2 to TRBJ1-1, with D perhaps matching TRBD1 (6 bases). Germline V gene data show CDR1 as SNHLY and CDR2 as FYNNEI. This CDR3 is 15 amino acids long. Trimming took 6 bases from V and 5 from J, leaving 19 bases between them. CDR3 sequence: CASRETGAGGTEAFF. The CDR3 DNA reads TGTGCCAGCAGGGAGACAGGCGCAGGTGGTACTGAAGCTTTCTTT.

V is TRBV3-1 (or the pseudogene TRBV3-2) and J is TRBJ2-7; 10 nucleotides match TRBD1. The CDR3 is 13 residues long. Germline trimming cut 5 bases from V and 6 bases from J; bases unmatched to any gene: 4. Germline values: CDR1 LGHDT, CDR2 YNNKEL (reference sequence). The CDR3 DNA sequence: TGTGCCAGCAGCGGGGGACAGGGGTCCGAGCAGTACTTC. Translation gives CASSGGQGSEQYF.

This clone occurred a few times. The chain recombines TRBV6-5 with TRBJ1-2; 9 bases line up with TRBD1. CDR3 length equals 15 residues. CDR1 MNHEY and CDR2 SVGAGI come from the germline V gene. V shed 5 bases, J shed 4 bases, and the junction held 8 bases outside the gene matches. The CDR3 coding sequence is TGTGCCAGCAGTACAGGGACAGGGTTTAGCTATGGCTACACCTTC. Its translation: CASSTGTGFSYGYTF.

This chain connects TRBV6-2 or TRBV6-3 to TRBJ1-5, with D perhaps matching TRBD1 (6 bases). This CDR3 has 13 residues. CDR1 is MNHEY, CDR2 SVGEGT, per germline. V lost 5 bases and J 5 bases, leaving 10 bases between the germline ends. The CDR3: CASSGTLDQPQHF. The CDR3 DNA sequence: TGTGCCAGCAGTGGGACATTAGATCAGCCCCAGCATTTT.